This T cell receptor (beta chain) was recorded in a study of identical twins. Trimming stripped 10 bases from V and 5 bases from J, with 23 bases between. From germline, CDR1 is WSHSY and CDR2 SAAADI. This CDR3 is 15 amino acids long. From the 5' RACE reads, TCRdb called clonotypes with MiXCR, one entry per CDR3 protein. Of fewer than 650,000 distinct CDR3 sequences listed, around 7.5% are singletons. This sample also appeared in a second study, on yellow fever vaccine responses in identical twins.

Source material: PBMCs. This clonotype originated in a woman aged 18 to 35 in good health. The chain combines TRBV10-2 with TRBJ2-5, with D possibly being TRBD2 (6 bases). As DNA, the CDR3 is TGCGCCACCGCACGGATAGCGGATAAATGGGAGACCCAGTACTTC. Its protein product is CATARIADKWETQYF.